This T cell receptor (beta chain) originates from a study of blood T cell repertoires in COVID-19. About the study: T cells, B-cell-depleted T cells, or PBMCs provided the cDNA or gDNA that served as material.

Trimming cost V 6 bases and J 0 bases, with 8 bases left between them. The CDR3 contains 13 residues. Germline V lookup: CDR1 MNHEY, CDR2 SVGEGT. Original methodology: Reference gene primer amplification in the assay estimated nucleated cell counts. Assay used: immunoSEQ multiplex PCR; TCRdb lists only in-frame clones, some missing. V, J and clone size are taken as reported in that table, and D and trimming were inferred from the DNA itself. Of 70,000 or so clones in the sample, around 89% were seen once. The clonotype comes from a woman over 75 with active COVID-19. Sequenced: peripheral blood. The rearrangement uses TRBV6-2 or TRBV6-3 and TRBJ1-1, with D possibly being TRBD1 (6 bases). DNA of the CDR3: TGTGCCAGCAGCCGACAGGTGAACACTGAAGCTTTCTTT. Its protein is CASSRQVNTEAFF.